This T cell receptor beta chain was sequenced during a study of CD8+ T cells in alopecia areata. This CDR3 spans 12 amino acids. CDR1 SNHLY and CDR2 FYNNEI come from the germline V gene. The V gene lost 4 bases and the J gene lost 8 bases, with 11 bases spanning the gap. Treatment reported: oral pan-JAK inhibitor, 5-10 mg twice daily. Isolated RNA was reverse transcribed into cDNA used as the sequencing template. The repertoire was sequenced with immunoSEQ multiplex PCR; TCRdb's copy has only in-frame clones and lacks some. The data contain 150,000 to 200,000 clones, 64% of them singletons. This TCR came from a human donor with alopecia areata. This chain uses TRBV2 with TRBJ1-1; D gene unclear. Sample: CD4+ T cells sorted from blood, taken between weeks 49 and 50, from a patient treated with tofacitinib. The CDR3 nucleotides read TGTGCCAGCAGTGTTCTTTGGGGAGAAGCTTTCTTT. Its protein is CASSVLWGEAFF. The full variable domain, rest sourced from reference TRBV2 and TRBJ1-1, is EPEVTQTPSHQVTQMGQEVILRCVPISNHLYFYWYRQILGQKVEFLVSFYNNEISEKSEIFDDQFSVERPDGSNFTLKIRSTKLEDSAMYFCASSVLWGEAFFGQGTRLTVV.